The 16 T cell receptor beta chains listed next were all sequenced from one sample in a study of T-cell reconstitution after alpha-beta-depleted transplantation in children. Unique molecular identifiers were incorporated during preparation of the TCRbeta library. MiXCR, applied by TCRdb to the PCR reads, yields one record per CDR3 protein. In the table there are 780,000 or so distinct CDR3 sequences, 15% to 20% of which are singletons. The source material was PBMCs, mostly from graft donor cells, sampled 360 days after TCRalphabeta/CD19-depleted stem cell transplant. Receptors were obtained from a male patient between 5 and 17 years old who had a stem cell transplant for acute lymphoblastic leukemia, so the T cells may come from the graft donor.

This rearrangement joins TRBV27 to TRBJ1-2; possible D gene TRBD1, 5 bases. CDR3 length: 15 residues. The V end lost 5 bases, the J end lost 3 bases, and 16 bases lay between the germline ends. Germline CDR1 is MNHEY and CDR2 is SMNVEV (reference sequence). CDR3 in amino acids: CASSLRPGSDYGYTF. CDR3 coding DNA: TGTGCCAGCAGTCTACGGCCAGGGAGCGACTATGGCTACACCTTC.

The DNA for the CDR3 is TGTGCCAGCAGCTTTTACAACGGATCCTACGAGCAGTACTTC. Residues: CASSFYNGSYEQYF. The chain is built from TRBV7-3 and TRBJ2-7; no clear D. V lost 3 bases to trimming and J lost 1 base, with 10 bases between them. The CDR3 is 14 amino acids. Germline loops: CDR1 SGHTA, CDR2 FQGTGA.

The V and J genes are TRBV19 and TRBJ1-1; 7 bases are a match to TRBD1. The CDR3 is 15 amino acids. Germline values: CDR1 LNHDA, CDR2 SQIVND (reference sequence). V lost 3 bases to trimming and J lost 4 bases; unmatched junction nucleotides: 8. The CDR3 DNA reads as TGTGCCAGTAGTATTTCGGTCTCAGGGGGCACTGAAGCTTTCTTT. It yields the protein CASSISVSGGTEAFF.

This chain connects TRBV27 to TRBJ1-5, with D unresolved. Germline V CDR1 and CDR2: MNHEY, SMNVEV (reference sequence). The ends were cut back, 3 bases at V and 5 bases at J, with 11 bases in the middle. The CDR3 has 14 residues. CDR3 loop: CASSFFDGDQPQHF. The CDR3 bases are TGTGCCAGCAGTTTTTTCGACGGTGATCAGCCCCAGCATTTT.

This clonotype has a count of ten or more. The rearrangement links TRBV29-1 to TRBJ2-7; D is possibly TRBD1 (5 bases). CDR1 is SQVTM and CDR2 is ANQGSEA in the germline V gene. The CDR3 contains 11 residues. V lost 5 bases to trimming and J lost 2 bases, with 7 bases between them. The CDR3 nucleotides are TGCAGCGTTCAAGGGGCCTACGAGCAGTACTTC. It yields the protein CSVQGAYEQYF.

This clonotype was counted between two and nine times. The rearrangement uses TRBV21-1 and TRBJ1-5; the table names TRBD1, a call not compared with the DNA. TRBV21-1 is annotated as a pseudogene. The CDR3 has 15 amino acids. CDR3 sequence reads: CANGIDSKLNQPQHF. CDR3 DNA sequence: TGTGCCAACGGAATTGACAGCAAACTCAATCAGCCCCAGCATTTT.

This clonotype was detected ten times or more. The chain has TRBV12-3 or TRBV12-4 and TRBJ2-5; D is unclear. V was trimmed by 3 bases and J by 7 bases, leaving 6 bases between them. This CDR3 has 11 amino acids. CDR3 loop: CASSFSRTQYF. The CDR3, as DNA: TGTGCCAGCAGTTTTTCCCGGACCCAGTACTTC.

This clonotype was seen a handful of times. The V call is TRBV12-3 or TRBV12-4, the J call TRBJ2-3, with D tentatively TRBD1 (5 bases). The CDR3 extends over 16 amino acids. The germline V and J ends were trimmed by 1 base and 2 bases, with 13 bases remaining between them. In DNA form, the CDR3 reads TGTGCCAGCAGTTTAGGAAACAGGCCACTCACAGATACGCAGTATTTT. It codes for CASSLGNRPLTDTQYF.

CDR3 DNA sequence: TGTGCCAGCCCACGCTCTCCTCTTCGCGACTCCTACAATGAGCAGTTCTTC. It specifies CASPRSPLRDSYNEQFF. The rearrangement links TRBV18 to TRBJ2-1; D gene uncertain. Germline CDR1 is KGHSH and CDR2 is LQKENI. Trimming pared 8 bases from V and 0 bases from J, leaving 20 bases between. The CDR3 has 17 amino acids.

Only a few counts were recorded for this clonotype. The V and J genes are TRBV5-1 and TRBJ2-5, with 12 bases lining up with TRBD2. The length of the CDR3 is 17 residues. From germline, CDR1 is SGHRS and CDR2 YFSETQ. After removal of 2 bases from V and 2 bases from J, the junction contained 7 bases not matched to a gene. CDR3 amino acids: CASSFGTSGRYQETQYF. DNA for the CDR3: TGCGCCAGCAGCTTTGGAACTAGCGGGAGGTATCAAGAGACCCAGTACTTC.

There are a few counts of this clonotype. The chain carries TRBV20-1 and TRBJ2-7, with TRBD2 as a possible D gene (6 bases). V was clipped by 1 base and J by 5 bases, with 12 bases between them. CDR3 length equals 13 residues. Germline CDR1 is DFQATT and CDR2 is SNEGSKA (reference sequence). For the CDR3, the DNA is TGCAGTGCTAGAGCGAGGGGAGGAAACGAGCAGTACTTC. This translates into CSARARGGNEQYF.

This clonotype was seen only a few times. The chain carries TRBV20-1 and TRBJ2-5; TRBD2 matches 9 bases. The ends lost 5 bases at V and 4 bases at J; junction bases unmatched: 11. The CDR3 spans 15 residues. The germline CDR1 and CDR2 sequences are DFQATT and SNEGSKA (reference sequence). This CDR3 is CSAAAGGVLRETQYF. CDR3 DNA sequence: TGCAGTGCTGCGGCGGGAGGGGTCCTCAGAGAGACCCAGTACTTC.

In this sample, this clonotype turned up a few times. The chain combines TRBV20-1 with TRBJ2-1; D uncertain. V was pared by 6 bases and J by 1 base, with 16 bases between. Germline V gene data show CDR1 as DFQATT and CDR2 as SNEGSKA (reference sequence). The CDR3 is 15 amino acids. This chain's CDR3 is CSARKRLTSYNEQFF. The DNA for the CDR3 is TGCAGTGCCCGAAAGAGACTTACTTCCTACAATGAGCAGTTCTTC.

Only a few counts were recorded for this clonotype. V gene TRBV11-2 combines with J gene TRBJ2-5, with D uncertain. Trimming left V 1 base short and J 7 bases short, with 10 bases between. The CDR3 spans 13 residues. Germline CDR1 SGHAT, CDR2 FQNNGV. The CDR3 DNA reads TGTGCCAGCAGCTTAGCAGGCTTTCGGACCCAGTACTTC. This sequence encodes CASSLAGFRTQYF.

This clonotype was seen a few times. The chain has TRBV5-1 and TRBJ2-7; the match to TRBD2 covers 8 bases. Germline V CDR1 and CDR2: SGHRS, YFSETQ. This CDR3 region has 17 residues. V was pared by 0 bases and J by 0 bases, with 8 bases of the junction left unmatched. In nucleotides, the CDR3 is TGCGCCAGCAGCTTGGACTATAGCGGGACCTACTCCTACGAGCAGTACTTC. Residues: CASSLDYSGTYSYEQYF.

V usage is TRBV30 and J usage is TRBJ1-1, with 9 nucleotides matching TRBD1. Unmatched junction bases numbered 13, after V lost 4 bases and J lost 7 bases. This CDR3 comprises 15 residues. Germline V gene data show CDR1 as GTSNPN and CDR2 as SVGIG (reference sequence). The CDR3 here is CAWNLVGTGGLEAFF. CDR3 DNA: TGTGCCTGGAATTTGGTTGGAACAGGGGGCCTTGAAGCTTTCTTT.